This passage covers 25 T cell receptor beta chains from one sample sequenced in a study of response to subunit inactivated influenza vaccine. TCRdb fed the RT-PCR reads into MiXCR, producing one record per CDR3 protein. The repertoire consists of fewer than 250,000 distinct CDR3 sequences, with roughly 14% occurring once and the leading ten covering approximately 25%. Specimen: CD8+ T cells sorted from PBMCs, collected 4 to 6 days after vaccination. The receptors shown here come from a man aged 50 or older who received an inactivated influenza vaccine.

This CDR3 reads CSVEAENTEAFF. CDR3 coding DNA: TGCAGCGTTGAGGCAGAGAACACTGAAGCTTTCTTT. V and J are TRBV29-1 and TRBJ1-1; D gene unclear. Looked up from germline, CDR1 is SQVTM and CDR2 is ANQGSEA. This CDR3 region has 12 residues. Trimming cost V 3 bases and J 1 base, with 6 bases left between them.

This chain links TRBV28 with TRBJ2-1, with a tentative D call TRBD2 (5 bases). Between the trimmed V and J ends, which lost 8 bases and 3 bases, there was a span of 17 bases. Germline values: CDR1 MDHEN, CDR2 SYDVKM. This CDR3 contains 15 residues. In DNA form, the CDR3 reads TGTGCCAGCGGACCCCTAGCAGAGATCTACAATGAGCAGTTCTTC. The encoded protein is CASGPLAEIYNEQFF.

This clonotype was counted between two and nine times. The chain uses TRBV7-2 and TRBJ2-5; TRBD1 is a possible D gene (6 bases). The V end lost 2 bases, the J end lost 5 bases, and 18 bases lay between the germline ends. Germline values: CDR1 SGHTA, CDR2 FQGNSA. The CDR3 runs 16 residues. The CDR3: CASSLYVYRVSETQYF. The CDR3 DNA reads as TGTGCCAGCAGCTTATATGTATACAGGGTGAGCGAGACCCAGTACTTC.

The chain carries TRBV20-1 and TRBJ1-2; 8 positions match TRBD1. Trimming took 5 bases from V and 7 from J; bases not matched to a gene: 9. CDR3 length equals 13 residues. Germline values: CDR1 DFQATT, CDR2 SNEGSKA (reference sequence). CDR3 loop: CSADRGHRRGYTF. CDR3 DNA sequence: TGCAGTGCTGACAGGGGCCACCGCCGTGGCTACACCTTC.

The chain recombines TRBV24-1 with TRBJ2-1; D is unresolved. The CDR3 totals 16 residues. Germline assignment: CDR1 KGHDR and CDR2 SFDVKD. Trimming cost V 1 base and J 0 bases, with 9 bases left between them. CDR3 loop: CATSDLGSFSYNEQFF. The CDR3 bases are TGTGCCACCAGTGATTTAGGCAGCTTCTCCTACAATGAGCAGTTCTTC.

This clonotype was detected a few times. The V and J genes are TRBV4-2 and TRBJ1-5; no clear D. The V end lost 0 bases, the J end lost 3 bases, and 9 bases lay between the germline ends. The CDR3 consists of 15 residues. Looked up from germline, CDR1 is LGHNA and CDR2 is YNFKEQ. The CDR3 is CASSQEAQINQPQHF. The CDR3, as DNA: TGTGCCAGCAGCCAAGAGGCACAGATCAATCAGCCCCAGCATTTT.

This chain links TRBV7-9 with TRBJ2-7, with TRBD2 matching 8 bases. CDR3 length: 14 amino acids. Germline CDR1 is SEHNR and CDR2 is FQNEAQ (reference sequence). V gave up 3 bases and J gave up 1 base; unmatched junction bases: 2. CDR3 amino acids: CASSFSGKSYEQYF. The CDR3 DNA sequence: TGTGCCAGCAGCTTTAGCGGGAAGTCCTACGAGCAGTACTTC.

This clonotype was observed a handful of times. DNA of the CDR3: TGTGCCAGCAGCCCCCAAAGCACAGATACGCAGTATTTT. Translation: CASSPQSTDTQYF. V gene TRBV13 combines with J gene TRBJ2-3; D ambiguous. Germline loops: CDR1 PRHDT, CDR2 FYEKMQ (reference sequence). This CDR3 is built from 13 residues. Trimming removed 5 bases from V and 0 bases from J, with 6 bases in between.

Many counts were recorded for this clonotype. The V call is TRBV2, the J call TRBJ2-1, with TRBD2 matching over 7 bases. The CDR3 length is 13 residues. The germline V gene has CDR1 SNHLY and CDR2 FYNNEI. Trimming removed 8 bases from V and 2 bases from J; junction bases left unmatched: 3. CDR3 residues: CASGRETYNEQFF. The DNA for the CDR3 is TGTGCCAGCGGGAGGGAGACCTACAATGAGCAGTTCTTC.

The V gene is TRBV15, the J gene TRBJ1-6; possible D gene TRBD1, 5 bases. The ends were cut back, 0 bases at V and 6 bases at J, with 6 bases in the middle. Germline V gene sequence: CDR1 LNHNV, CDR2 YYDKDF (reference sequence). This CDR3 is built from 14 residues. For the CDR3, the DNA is TGTGCCACCAGCAGAGACAGGGTTAATTCACCCCTCCACTTT. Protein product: CATSRDRVNSPLHF.

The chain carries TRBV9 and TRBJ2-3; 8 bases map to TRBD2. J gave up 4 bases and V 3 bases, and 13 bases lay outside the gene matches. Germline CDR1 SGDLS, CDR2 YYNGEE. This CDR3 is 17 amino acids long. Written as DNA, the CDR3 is TGTGCCAGCAGCGCCCTCCTCGCAGCGGGAGCCCCAGATACGCAGTATTTT. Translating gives CASSALLAAGAPDTQYF. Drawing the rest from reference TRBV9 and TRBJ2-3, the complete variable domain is DSGVTQTPKHLITATGQRVTLRCSPRSGDLSVYWYQQSLDQGLQFLIQYYNGEERAKGNILERFSAQQFPDLHSELNLSSLELGDSALYFCASSALLAAGAPDTQYFGPGTRLTVL.

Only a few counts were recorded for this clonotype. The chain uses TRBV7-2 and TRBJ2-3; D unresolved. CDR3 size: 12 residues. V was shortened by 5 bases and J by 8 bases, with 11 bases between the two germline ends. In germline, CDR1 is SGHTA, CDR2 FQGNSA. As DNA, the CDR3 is TGTGCCAGCAGCGCCAACTTGGGTACGCAGTATTTT. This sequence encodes CASSANLGTQYF.

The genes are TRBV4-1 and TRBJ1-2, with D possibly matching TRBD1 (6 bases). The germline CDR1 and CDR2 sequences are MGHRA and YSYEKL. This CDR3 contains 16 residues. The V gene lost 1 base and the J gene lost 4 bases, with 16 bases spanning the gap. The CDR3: CASSQAWGAGLYGYTF. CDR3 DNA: TGCGCCAGCAGCCAAGCCTGGGGGGCGGGACTCTATGGCTACACCTTC.

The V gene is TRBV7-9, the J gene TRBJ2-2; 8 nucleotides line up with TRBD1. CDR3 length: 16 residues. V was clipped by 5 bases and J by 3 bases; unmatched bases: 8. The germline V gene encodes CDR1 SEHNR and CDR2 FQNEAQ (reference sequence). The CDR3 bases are TGTGCCAGCAGCACTCCGGGACAGGAGTACACCGGGGAGCTGTTTTTT. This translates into CASSTPGQEYTGELFF.

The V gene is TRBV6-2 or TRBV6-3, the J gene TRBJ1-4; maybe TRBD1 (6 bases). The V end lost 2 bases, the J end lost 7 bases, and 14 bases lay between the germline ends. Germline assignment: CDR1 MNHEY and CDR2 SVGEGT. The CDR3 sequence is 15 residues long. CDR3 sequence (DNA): TGTGCCAGCAGTTACGCCGGACAGCGGGGTGAAAAACTGTTTTTT. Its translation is CASSYAGQRGEKLFF.

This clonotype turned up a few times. The DNA of the CDR3 is TGTGCCAGCAGCGTCGTAGGACAGGGATACACTGAAGCTTTCTTT. Translating gives CASSVVGQGYTEAFF. V and J are TRBV5-6 and TRBJ1-1, with 8 bases that match TRBD1. This CDR3 has 15 residues. V lost 4 bases and J lost 3; bases outside the gene matches: 8. Germline V gives CDR1 SGHDT, CDR2 YYEEEE.

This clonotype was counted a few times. Here the CDR3 reads CASSEVKTGGSAEQYF. The DNA of the CDR3 is TGTGCCAGCAGCGAAGTGAAGACAGGGGGTTCTGCCGAGCAGTACTTC. This chain connects TRBV11-2 to TRBJ2-7, with 9 bases identical to TRBD1. CDR3 length equals 16 residues. V gave up 5 bases and J gave up 6 bases; unmatched junction bases: 14. Germline lookup yields CDR1 SGHAT and CDR2 FQNNGV.

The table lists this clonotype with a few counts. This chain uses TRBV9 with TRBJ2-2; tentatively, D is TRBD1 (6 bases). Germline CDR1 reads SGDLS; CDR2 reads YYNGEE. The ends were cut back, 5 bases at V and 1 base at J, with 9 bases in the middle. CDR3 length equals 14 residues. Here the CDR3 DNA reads TGTGCCAGCAGGCAGACAGGGAACACCGGGGAGCTGTTTTTT. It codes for CASRQTGNTGELFF.

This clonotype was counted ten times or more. This chain's CDR3 is CASSSRSGGPYEQYF. The CDR3 DNA reads as TGTGCCAGCAGCTCTCGATCAGGGGGTCCCTACGAGCAGTACTTC. This rearrangement joins TRBV7-9 to TRBJ2-7; 7 nucleotides align to TRBD1. CDR1 and CDR2 from the germline V gene are SEHNR and FQNEAQ (reference sequence). The CDR3 extends over 15 amino acids. The J segment lost 2 bases and the V segment lost 4 bases, leaving 8 bases of the junction unmatched.

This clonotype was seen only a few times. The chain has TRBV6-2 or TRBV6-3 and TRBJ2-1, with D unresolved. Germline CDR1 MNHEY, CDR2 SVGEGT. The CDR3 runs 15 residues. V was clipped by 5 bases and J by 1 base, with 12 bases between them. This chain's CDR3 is CASSLLDRSYNEQFF. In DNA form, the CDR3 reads TGTGCCAGCAGTCTCCTGGACCGTTCCTACAATGAGCAGTTCTTC.

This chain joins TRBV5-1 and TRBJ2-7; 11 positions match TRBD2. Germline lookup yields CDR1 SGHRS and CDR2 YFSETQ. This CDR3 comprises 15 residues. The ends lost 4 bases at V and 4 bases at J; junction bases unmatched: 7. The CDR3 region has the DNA TGCGCCAGCAGCAAAATAGCGGGAGGGAAGTACGAGCAGTACTTC. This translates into CASSKIAGGKYEQYF. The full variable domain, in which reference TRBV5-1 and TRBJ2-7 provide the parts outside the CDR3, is KAGVTQTPRYLIKTRGQQVTLSCSPISGHRSVSWYQQTPGQGLQFLFEYFSETQRNKGNFPGRFSGRQFSNSRSEMNVSTLELGDSALYLCASSKIAGGKYEQYFGPGTRLTVT.

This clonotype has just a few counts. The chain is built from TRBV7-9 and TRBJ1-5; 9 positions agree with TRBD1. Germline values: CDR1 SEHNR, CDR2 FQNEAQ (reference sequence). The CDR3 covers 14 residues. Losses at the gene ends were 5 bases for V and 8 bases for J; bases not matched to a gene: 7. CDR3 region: CASSPGQGIEPQHF. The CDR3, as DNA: TGTGCCAGCAGCCCTGGACAGGGGATTGAGCCCCAGCATTTT.

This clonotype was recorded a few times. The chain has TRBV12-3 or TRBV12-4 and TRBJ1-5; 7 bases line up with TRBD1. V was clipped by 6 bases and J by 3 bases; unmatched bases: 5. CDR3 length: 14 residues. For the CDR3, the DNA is TGTGCCAGCAGCCCCGGGACAGACAATCAGCCCCAGCATTTT. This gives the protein CASSPGTDNQPQHF.

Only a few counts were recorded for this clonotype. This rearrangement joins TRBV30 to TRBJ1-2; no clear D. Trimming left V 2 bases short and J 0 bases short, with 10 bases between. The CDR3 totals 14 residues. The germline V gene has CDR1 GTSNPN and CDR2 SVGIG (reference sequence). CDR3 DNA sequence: TGTGCCTGGAGTAAGACCGCTGCTAACTATGGCTACACCTTC. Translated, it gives CAWSKTAANYGYTF.

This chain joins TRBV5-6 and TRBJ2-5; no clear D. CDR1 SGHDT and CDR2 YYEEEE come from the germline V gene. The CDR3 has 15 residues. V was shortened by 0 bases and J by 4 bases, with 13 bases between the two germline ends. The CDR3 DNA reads TGTGCCAGCAGCTTGGAGGCAGCCGCCCCAGAGACCCAGTACTTC. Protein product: CASSLEAAAPETQYF. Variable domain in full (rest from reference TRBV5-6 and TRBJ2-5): DAGVTQSPTHLIKTRGQQVTLRCSPKSGHDTVSWYQQALGQGPQFIFQYYEEEERQRGNFPDRFSGHQFPNYSSELNVNALLLGDSALYLCASSLEAAAPETQYFGPGTRLLVL.